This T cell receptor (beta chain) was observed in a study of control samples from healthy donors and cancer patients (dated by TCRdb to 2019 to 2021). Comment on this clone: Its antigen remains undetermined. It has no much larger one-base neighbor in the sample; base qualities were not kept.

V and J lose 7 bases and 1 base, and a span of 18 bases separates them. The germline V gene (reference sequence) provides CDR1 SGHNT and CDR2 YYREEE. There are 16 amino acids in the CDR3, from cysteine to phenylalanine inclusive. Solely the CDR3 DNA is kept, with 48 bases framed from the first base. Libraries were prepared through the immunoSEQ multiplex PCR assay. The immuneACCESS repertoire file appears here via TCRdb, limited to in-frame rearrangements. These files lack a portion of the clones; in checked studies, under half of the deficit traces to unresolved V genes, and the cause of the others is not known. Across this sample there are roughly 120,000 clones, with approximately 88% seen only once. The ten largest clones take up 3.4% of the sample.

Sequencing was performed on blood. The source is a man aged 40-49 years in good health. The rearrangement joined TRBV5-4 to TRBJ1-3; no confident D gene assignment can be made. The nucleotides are TGTGCCAGCTCAGTCACGACTGGTTGGTCTGGAAACACCATATATTTT. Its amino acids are CASSVTTGWSGNTIYF.